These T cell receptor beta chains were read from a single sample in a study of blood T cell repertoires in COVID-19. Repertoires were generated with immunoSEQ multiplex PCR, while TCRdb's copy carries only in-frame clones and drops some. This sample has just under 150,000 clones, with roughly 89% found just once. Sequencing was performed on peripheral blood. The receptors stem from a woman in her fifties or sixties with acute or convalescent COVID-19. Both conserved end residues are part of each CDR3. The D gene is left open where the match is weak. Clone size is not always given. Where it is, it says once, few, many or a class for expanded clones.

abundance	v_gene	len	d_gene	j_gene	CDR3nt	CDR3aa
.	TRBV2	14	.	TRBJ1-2	TGTGCCAGCAACGCTGTCAGGGAGGGCTATGGCTACACCTTC	CASNAVREGYGYTF
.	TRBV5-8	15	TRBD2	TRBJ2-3	TGTGCCAGCAGCTTGGCCTGGGAGGGACCAGATACGCAGTATTTT	CASSLAWEGPDTQYF
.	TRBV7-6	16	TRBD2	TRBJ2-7	TGTGCCAGCAGCTGGCAAGCGGGAGGGCCTGCCTACGAGCAGTACTTC	CASSWQAGGPAYEQYF
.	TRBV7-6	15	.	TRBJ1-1	TGTGCCAGCAGCTTAGCGCCGGGGGGATGGACTGAAGCTTTCTTT	CASSLAPGGWTEAFF
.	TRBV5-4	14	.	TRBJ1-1	TGTGCCAGCAGCGACAGTGCACAGGGCGGTGAAGCTTTCTTT	CASSDSAQGGEAFF
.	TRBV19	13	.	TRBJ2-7	TGTGCCAGTAGTATGCAGACCCGACAGGCGCAGTACTTC	CASSMQTRQAQYF
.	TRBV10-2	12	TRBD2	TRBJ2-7	TGCGCCAGCAGGGGCGGGAGTTACGAGCAGTACTTC	CASRGGSYEQYF
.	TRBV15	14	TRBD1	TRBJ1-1	TGTGCCACCAGCCCTAGGGCACAGGGGGCTGAAGCTTTCTTT	CATSPRAQGAEAFF
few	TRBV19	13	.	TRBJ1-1	TGTGCCAGTAGTTCCCAGGGATACACTGAAGCTTTCTTT	CASSSQGYTEAFF
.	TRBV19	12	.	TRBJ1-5	TGTGCCAGTAGTATATTCGGTCAGCCCCAGCATTTT	CASSIFGQPQHF
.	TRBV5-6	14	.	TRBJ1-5	TGTGCCAGCAGCTCATCCGGGGGGTATCAGCCCCAGCATTTT	CASSSSGGYQPQHF
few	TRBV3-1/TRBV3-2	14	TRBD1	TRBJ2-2	TGTGCCAGCAGAACGACAGGGGACACCGGGGAGCTGTTTTTT	CASRTTGDTGELFF
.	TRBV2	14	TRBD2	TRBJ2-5	TGTGCCAGCAACGCGGGAGGGCCCAGAGAGACCCAGTACTTC	CASNAGGPRETQYF
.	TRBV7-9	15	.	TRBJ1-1	TGTGCCAGCAGCTTCTCGGACAGACGGAACACTGAAGCTTTCTTT	CASSFSDRRNTEAFF
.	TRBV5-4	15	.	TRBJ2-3	TGTGCCAGCAGCGCAGCCGGGAAGTTAACAGATACGCAGTATTTT	CASSAAGKLTDTQYF
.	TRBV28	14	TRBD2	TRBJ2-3	TGTGCCAGCAGTAATCGTAGCGGGAAGGATACGCAGTATTTT	CASSNRSGKDTQYF
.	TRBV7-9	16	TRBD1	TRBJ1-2	TGTGCCAGCAGCCCAGGGTGGCAGGGGGAGGACTATGGCTACACCTTC	CASSPGWQGEDYGYTF
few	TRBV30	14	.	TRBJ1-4	TGTGCCTGGAGTGTAAAAAGGGGAGGTGAAAAACTGTTTTTT	CAWSVKRGGEKLFF
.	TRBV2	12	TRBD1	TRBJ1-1	TGTGCCAGCAGTGCGGGACAGGGGACGGCTTTCTTT	CASSAGQGTAFF
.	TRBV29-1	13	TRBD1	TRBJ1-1	TGCAGCCAAAGAACAGGGGAAGGCACTGAAGCTTTCTTT	CSQRTGEGTEAFF
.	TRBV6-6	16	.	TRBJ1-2	TGTGCCAGCGGTCCAATTACAGGGCTAGCTAACTATGGCTACACCTTC	CASGPITGLANYGYTF
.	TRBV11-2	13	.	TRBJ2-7	TGTGCCAGCAGCTTGTGGGGAGAAAACGAGCAGTACTTC	CASSLWGENEQYF
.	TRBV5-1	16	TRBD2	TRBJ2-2	TGCGCCAGCAGCGCAGGGACTAGCGGGAGGGCCGGGGAGCTGTTTTTT	CASSAGTSGRAGELFF
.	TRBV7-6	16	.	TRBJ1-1	TGTGCCAGCAGCTCTCACCCCCGGACAGTGAACACTGAAGCTTTCTTT	CASSSHPRTVNTEAFF
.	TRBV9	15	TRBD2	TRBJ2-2	TGTGCCAGCAGCGTAGGACTAGCGGGAACCGGGGAGCTGTTTTTT	CASSVGLAGTGELFF
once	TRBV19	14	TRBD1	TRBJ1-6	TGTGCCAGTAGCACCGGGACAGGGAACTCACCCCTCCACTTT	CASSTGTGNSPLHF
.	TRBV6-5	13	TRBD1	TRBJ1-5	TGTGCCAGCAGCCGGACAGGGGGCAAGCCCCAGCATTTT	CASSRTGGKPQHF
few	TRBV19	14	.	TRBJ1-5	TGTGCCAGTAGGCGGATTTATAGCAATCAGCCCCAGCATTTT	CASRRIYSNQPQHF
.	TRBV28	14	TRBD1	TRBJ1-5	TGTGCCAGCAGTTTAGGACAGGGGAATCAGCCCCAGCATTTT	CASSLGQGNQPQHF
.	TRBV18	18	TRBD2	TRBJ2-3	TGTGCCAGCTCACCTATAGCGGGGGGCCATGAACACACAGATACGCAGTATTTT	CASSPIAGGHEHTDTQYF
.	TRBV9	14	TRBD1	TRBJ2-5	TGTGCCAGCAGCGTGACAGGGGCCCAAGAGACCCAGTACTTC	CASSVTGAQETQYF
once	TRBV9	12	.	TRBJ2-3	TGTGCCAGCAGCCAAAGCACAGATACGCAGTATTTT	CASSQSTDTQYF
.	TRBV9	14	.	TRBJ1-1	TGTGCCAGCAGCACCAGCGGGGGGGGCACTGAAGCTTTCTTT	CASSTSGGGTEAFF
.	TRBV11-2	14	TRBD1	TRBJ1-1	TGTGCCAGCAGCTTGGAACAGGGGCGGAATGAAGCTTTCTTT	CASSLEQGRNEAFF
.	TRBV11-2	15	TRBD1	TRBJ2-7	TGTGCCAGCAGCTTAGGGGGGACAGGGACCAGCGAGCAGTACTTC	CASSLGGTGTSEQYF